The rows below give T cell receptor beta chains drawn from one sample of a study of identifying expanded T cells in peripheral blood. Clones were sequenced by immunoSEQ multiplex PCR, and TCRdb holds only the in-frame ones, with some missing. This sample has about 110,000 clones, with 75% to 90% found just once. Material for sequencing was blood. The receptors come from a person aged 18 to 70 in good health. Both conserved end residues are part of each CDR3. The D gene is left open where the match is weak. A clone size is listed for some rows: how often the clone was seen (once, few, many), or a class if it is expanded.

abundance,v_gene,j_gene,d_gene,CDR3nt,CDR3aa
-,TRBV13,TRBJ2-4,-,TGTGCCAGCAGCTTAGGTCCGGGCCAAGGGCACTCAAACATTCAGTACTTC,CASSLGPGQGHSNIQYF
-,TRBV5-4,TRBJ2-2,TRBD1,TGTGCCAGCAGCTTGTCGACAGGGGTGGACACCGGGGAGCTGTTTTTT,CASSLSTGVDTGELFF
-,TRBV7-8,TRBJ2-7,-,TGTGCCAGCCAGCAGTGGGCCGGCCAGACCTACGAGCAGTACTTC,CASQQWAGQTYEQYF
-,TRBV7-2,TRBJ1-2,-,TGTGCCAGCAGCTTAGTAAAGGGACAAGGCTATGGCTACACCTTC,CASSLVKGQGYGYTF
-,TRBV4-3,TRBJ1-5,TRBD1,TGCGCCAGCAGCTTCGGACAGGTAAATCAGCCCCAGCATTTT,CASSFGQVNQPQHF
-,TRBV18,TRBJ2-1,TRBD1,TGTGCCAGCTCACCAAGGTGGGGGACAGAAGCGAAATCCTACAATGAGCAGTTCTTC,CASSPRWGTEAKSYNEQFF
-,TRBV4-2,TRBJ1-6,-,TGTGCCAGCAGCCCCAAAGGGGGACTTAATTCACCCCTCCACTTT,CASSPKGGLNSPLHF
few,TRBV6-5,TRBJ1-4,TRBD1,TGTGCCAGCAGTTACTATCAGGGGGGCGAAAAACTGTTTTTT,CASSYYQGGEKLFF
-,TRBV15,TRBJ2-7,TRBD1,TGTGCCACCAGCGGCAAGACAGGGTCCTACGAGCAGTACTTC,CATSGKTGSYEQYF
-,TRBV6-6,TRBJ1-5,-,TGTGCCAGCAGCGTATCGGGGAGCAATCAGCCCCAGCATTTT,CASSVSGSNQPQHF
-,TRBV5-1,TRBJ2-5,TRBD2,TGCGCCAGCAGCTTGGTCGGGGGGTTAGAGACCCAGTACTTC,CASSLVGGLETQYF
-,TRBV19,TRBJ1-3,TRBD1,TGTGCCACCACGGACAGGGTCGATCGAAACACCATATATTTT,CATTDRVDRNTIYF
-,TRBV7-2,TRBJ2-5,TRBD2,TGTGCCAGCAGCTTAGCGCCGTCTTACCCGGGACTAGCGGACCAAGAGACCCAGTACTTC,CASSLAPSYPGLADQETQYF
-,TRBV9,TRBJ2-3,-,TGTGCCAGCAGCGACCGTAGGAGGGCCTCCACAGATACGCAGTATTTT,CASSDRRRASTDTQYF
-,TRBV7-2,TRBJ2-3,-,TGTGCCAGCAGCCCCGGCGCGGCCACAGATACGCAGTATTTT,CASSPGAATDTQYF
-,TRBV5-1,TRBJ2-7,-,TGCGCCAGCAGCCCAGGGACGGCCTACGAGCAGTACTTC,CASSPGTAYEQYF
-,TRBV7-2,TRBJ2-2,TRBD2,TGTGCCAGCAGCGCCCGGACTAGCGGGGGGTTCGGGGAGCTGTTTTTT,CASSARTSGGFGELFF
-,TRBV6-5,TRBJ1-5,-,TGTGCCAGCAGTCAGAGGGGGAATCAGCCCCAGCATTTT,CASSQRGNQPQHF
few,TRBV18,TRBJ2-3,-,TGTGCCAGCTCACCAGGCTATGATACGCAGTATTTT,CASSPGYDTQYF
-,TRBV6-1,TRBJ1-6,-,TGTGCCAGCAGTGTCGTTCTCCAGGGGACGTCCTATAATTCACCCCTCCACTTT,CASSVVLQGTSYNSPLHF
-,TRBV14,TRBJ2-7,TRBD1,TGTGCCAGCAGCCGGGTGACAGGGGTATACTCCTACGAGCAGTACTTC,CASSRVTGVYSYEQYF
-,TRBV5-6,TRBJ1-1,-,TGTGCCAGCAGCTTGGCCGGGGCTTACACTGAAGCTTTCTTT,CASSLAGAYTEAFF
-,TRBV11-2,TRBJ2-3,TRBD2,TGTGCCAGCAGCCCCGGGGGGGCAGCAGATACGCAGTATTTT,CASSPGGAADTQYF
once,TRBV4-2,TRBJ2-5,TRBD1,TGTGCCAGCAGCCAAGCACAGGGGGGAGAGACCCAGTACTTC,CASSQAQGGETQYF
-,TRBV11-2,TRBJ1-1,TRBD1,TGTGCCAGCAGTTTTACCGGGACAGAAGAAGCTTTCTTT,CASSFTGTEEAFF
-,TRBV10-3,TRBJ1-3,-,TGTGCCATTAGCGTACAGGGTCTATCTGGAAACACCATATATTTT,CAISVQGLSGNTIYF
few,TRBV5-4,TRBJ1-4,TRBD1,TGTGCCAGCAGTCAACAGGGGGCGGTTGAAAAACTGTTTTTT,CASSQQGAVEKLFF
-,TRBV5-4,TRBJ2-5,-,TGTGCCAGCAGCCCGCGACATCAAGAGACCCAGTACTTC,CASSPRHQETQYF
-,TRBV5-1,TRBJ2-5,-,TGCGCCAGCAGCTCCCCGGGGGAAGAGACCCAGTACTTC,CASSSPGEETQYF
-,TRBV10-2,TRBJ1-5,-,TGCGCCAGCAGTGCGGTCGAGCATCAGCCCCAGCATTTT,CASSAVEHQPQHF
-,TRBV19,TRBJ1-2,TRBD1,TGTGCCAGTAGTAAAAGCGGGACAGGGGGCTCTGGCTACACCTTC,CASSKSGTGGSGYTF
-,TRBV6-5,TRBJ2-7,TRBD2,TGTGCCAGCAGTTACTCTTTCGGGGGGTCCTACGAGCAGTACTTC,CASSYSFGGSYEQYF
-,TRBV7-2,TRBJ1-1,-,TGTGCCAGCAGCTTAGGGGCAGGGACGACCACTGAAGCTTTCTTT,CASSLGAGTTTEAFF
-,TRBV15,TRBJ2-2,-,TGTGCCACCAGCAGAGTTTCGGTGGGGTGGGCCGGGGAGCTGTTTTTT,CATSRVSVGWAGELFF
-,TRBV19,TRBJ2-1,-,TGTGCCAGTAGTACAAGCGGCTCACCTCGTCGGGAGCAGTTCTTC,CASSTSGSPRREQFF
-,TRBV5-1,TRBJ2-5,-,TGCGCCAGCAGCTTGCCTTCAGGGGAGACCCAGTACTTC,CASSLPSGETQYF
-,TRBV6-5,TRBJ1-1,-,TGTGCTGCAGGGAACACTGAAGCTTTCTTT,CAAGNTEAFF
-,TRBV5-1,TRBJ2-7,TRBD1,TGCGCCAGCAGCTTACCCGGGACAGGGTCCTACGAGCAGTACTTC,CASSLPGTGSYEQYF
few,TRBV5-1,TRBJ2-5,-,TGCGCCAGCAGCTCCCTCCCGGGGGTACCACAAGAGACCCAGTACTTC,CASSSLPGVPQETQYF
-,TRBV6-5,TRBJ2-7,-,TGTGCCAGCAGTTACTCGGCAGGGCCTTATTACGAGCAGTACTTC,CASSYSAGPYYEQYF
-,TRBV10-3,TRBJ1-2,TRBD1,TGTGCCATCAGACCCCCGGGACAGGGGCTCTATGGCTACACCTTC,CAIRPPGQGLYGYTF
-,TRBV7-9,TRBJ1-6,-,TGTGCCAGCAGTCCCCTCCCTCTGGGGCCAACGAAAAATTCACCCCTCCACTTT,CASSPLPLGPTKNSPLHF
-,TRBV12-5,TRBJ2-3,TRBD2,TGTGCTAGTGGTTTGGTAGAGGACGGGCGGGGGGGCACAGATACGCAGTATTTT,CASGLVEDGRGGTDTQYF
-,TRBV19,TRBJ1-5,-,TGTGCCAGTAGTATTAACGGGGTGCGCAATCAGCCCCAGCATTTT,CASSINGVRNQPQHF
-,TRBV20-1,TRBJ1-2,-,TGCAGTGTCGGGGGAGACTATGGCTACACCTTC,CSVGGDYGYTF
many,TRBV13,TRBJ2-7,-,TGTGCCAGCAGCTTCGGCAGGGCCTACGAGCAGTACTTC,CASSFGRAYEQYF
few,TRBV29-1,TRBJ2-5,TRBD2,TGCAGCGTTAACGGACTAGTGGGGCAGACCCAGTACTTC,CSVNGLVGQTQYF
-,TRBV15,TRBJ2-5,TRBD2,TGTGCCACCAGCAGAGCAGGTGGACTAGCGGGGCGGGGGGAGACCCAGTACTTC,CATSRAGGLAGRGETQYF
-,TRBV7-8,TRBJ2-1,-,TGTGCCAGCAGCTCCCCCGGGACTTACAATGAGCAGTTCTTC,CASSSPGTYNEQFF
-,TRBV6-5,TRBJ1-3,TRBD1,TGTGCCAGCAGTAGACAGGGCGGAAACACCATATATTTT,CASSRQGGNTIYF
-,TRBV5-6,TRBJ1-5,TRBD1,TGTGCCAGCAGCCGATTACAGGGGGGGAGGCAGCCCCAGCATTTT,CASSRLQGGRQPQHF
-,TRBV7-6,TRBJ2-2,TRBD1,TGTGCCAGCAGCCAGAGACAGGGGTCTAACACCGGGGAGCTGTTTTTT,CASSQRQGSNTGELFF
-,TRBV19,TRBJ2-7,-,TGTGCCAGTAGTATGGGACGTGGTACCTACGAGCAGTACTTC,CASSMGRGTYEQYF
-,TRBV5-5,TRBJ2-1,-,TGTGCCAGCAGCTTGGGTCCTGAGAGCTCCTACAATGAGCAGTTCTTC,CASSLGPESSYNEQFF
medium-sized,TRBV11-1,TRBJ1-2,-,TGTGCCAGCAGCTTAGGAGGGGCAGCAGTCGGATATGGCTACACCTTC,CASSLGGAAVGYGYTF
-,TRBV7-7,TRBJ2-5,TRBD1,TGTGCCAGCAGCCGGACAGGGGTACAAGAGACCCAGTACTTC,CASSRTGVQETQYF
-,TRBV4-1,TRBJ1-5,-,TGCGCCAGCAGCCTACGCCCCCCTAGCTTGGGGCGGGCCAATCAGCCCCAGCATTTT,CASSLRPPSLGRANQPQHF
-,TRBV6-4,TRBJ2-3,TRBD2,TGTGCCAGCAGTGCGTATGCGGGGGAGGCAGATACGCAGTATTTT,CASSAYAGEADTQYF
-,TRBV5-6,TRBJ2-7,-,TGTGCCAGCAGCTTGGCTCGGGGGGCCGAGCAGTACTTC,CASSLARGAEQYF
-,TRBV29-1,TRBJ1-1,TRBD1,TGCAGCGTCAGGACAGGGGACATGAACACTGAAGCTTTCTTT,CSVRTGDMNTEAFF